One sample yielded the 9 T cell receptor beta chains listed below, sequenced in a study of T cell responses to AZD1222 COVID-19 vaccine. Only in-frame clones appear in the TCRdb table, and some are missing; sequencing was by immunoSEQ multiplex PCR. The sample lists 120,000 or so clones, 80% to 90% seen once, with less than 6.5% in the top ten. The sequencing here drew on peripheral blood, taken on day 0 of AZD1222 vaccination. Every receptor here comes from an adult in good health.

This clone has a single count. The CDR3 spells CASRTGKNTEAFF. CDR3 bases: TGTGCCAGCAGGACAGGGAAAAACACTGAAGCTTTCTTT. The chain carries TRBV6-5 and TRBJ1-1; 7 nucleotides match TRBD1. The CDR3 runs to 13 residues. Germline values: CDR1 MNHEY, CDR2 SVGAGI. The V segment lost 6 bases and the J segment 2 bases; nucleotides outside the gene matches: 3.

The chain employs TRBV2 and TRBJ1-1; D not resolved. The CDR3 sequence is 13 residues long. V shed 3 bases and J shed 1 base, with 6 bases lying between them. Germline CDR1 reads SNHLY; CDR2 reads FYNNEI. CDR3 sequence reads: CASSELANTEAFF. The CDR3, as DNA: TGTGCCAGCAGTGAGCTGGCGAACACTGAAGCTTTCTTT.

This clone was detected once. The chain links TRBV25-1 to TRBJ2-7; D remains unclear. The V gene lost 4 bases and the J gene lost 7 bases, with 11 bases spanning the gap. This CDR3 has 12 amino acids. Germline V CDR1 and CDR2: MGHDK, SYGVNS. For the CDR3, the DNA is TGTGCCAGCAGTGGGAGTTCGCGGGAGCAGTACTTC. This sequence encodes CASSGSSREQYF.

This chain joins TRBV11-2 and TRBJ1-2; D uncertain. With 2 bases removed from V and 4 bases from J, the gap between germline ends came to 14 bases. CDR3 length: 15 residues. Germline V gene sequence: CDR1 SGHAT, CDR2 FQNNGV. CDR3 sequence reads: CASSLSGIGSYGYTF. CDR3 DNA sequence: TGTGCCAGCAGCTTATCGGGCATCGGTAGCTATGGCTACACCTTC.

The chain joins TRBV19 to TRBJ2-1; 7 nucleotides align to TRBD1. There are 15 residues in the CDR3. V was clipped by 5 bases and J by 2 bases; unmatched bases: 6. CDR1 and CDR2 (germline): LNHDA, SQIVND (reference sequence). CDR3 region: CASSLTGDPYNEQFF. The DNA of the CDR3 is TGTGCCAGTAGTTTAACAGGGGACCCCTACAATGAGCAGTTCTTC.

The count of this clone is one. The chain uses TRBV20-1 and TRBJ1-3; D gene ambiguous. CDR3 length: 11 residues. Trimming pared 6 bases from V and 4 bases from J, leaving 7 bases between. The germline gives CDR1 DFQATT, CDR2 SNEGSKA (reference sequence). The CDR3 DNA follows: TGCAGTGCCGTGACAGGAAACACCATATATTTT. It yields the protein CSAVTGNTIYF.

This chain links TRBV5-1 with TRBJ1-4; TRBD1 is a possible D gene (6 bases). The V end was cut by 0 bases, the J end by 4 bases, with 13 bases between. The CDR3 is made up of 16 amino acids. CDR1 and CDR2 (germline): SGHRS, YFSETQ. CDR3 protein: CASSLGVGHINEKLFF. In DNA form, the CDR3 reads TGCGCCAGCAGCTTGGGGGTGGGACACATTAATGAAAAACTGTTTTTT.

The chain uses TRBV5-6 and TRBJ1-3; D gene uncertain. V gave up 4 bases and J gave up 4 bases, with 6 bases separating them. Per germline, CDR1 SGHDT and CDR2 YYEEEE. The length of the CDR3 is 12 residues. CDR3 sequence (DNA): TGTGCCAGCAGCCAACAGGGAAACACCATATATTTT. Its protein product is CASSQQGNTIYF.

The CDR3 sequence: CASSDGQGAYEQYF. The CDR3 DNA reads as TGTGCCAGCAGCGATGGACAGGGGGCCTACGAGCAGTACTTC. V gene TRBV7-9 combines with J gene TRBJ2-7; 10 bases fit TRBD1. CDR3 length: 14 residues. V shed 5 bases and J 2 bases; nucleotides not matched to a gene: 3. The germline CDR1 and CDR2 sequences are SEHNR and FQNEAQ (reference sequence).